These 10 T cell receptor beta chains were sequenced from one sample in a study of blood T cell repertoires in COVID-19. Clones were sequenced by immunoSEQ multiplex PCR, and TCRdb holds only the in-frame ones, with some missing. The profile shows 310,000 or so clones, approximately 88% of them singletons. The specimen sequenced was peripheral blood. The receptors derive from a woman in her forties or fifties with active or convalescent COVID-19.

The chain combines TRBV7-9 with TRBJ2-2; a weak D match, TRBD2 (5 bases). There are 16 residues in the CDR3. Per germline, CDR1 SEHNR and CDR2 FQNEAQ (reference sequence). The V and J ends lost 5 bases and 0 bases respectively, with 13 bases between them. The CDR3 is CASSDLRETNTGELFF. The CDR3 coding sequence is TGTGCCAGCAGCGACCTTAGGGAGACGAACACCGGGGAGCTGTTTTTT.

The chain joins TRBV19 to TRBJ1-2; 10 nucleotides agree with TRBD1. The CDR3 runs 17 residues. V lost 4 bases and J lost 5; bases outside the gene matches: 13. Germline-derived CDR1 and CDR2 are LNHDA and SQIVND (reference sequence). The CDR3 region has the DNA TGTGCCAGTAGTACCCGCCTATCTTTGGACAGGGGGTATGGCTACACCTTC. Protein sequence: CASSTRLSLDRGYGYTF.

DNA for the CDR3: TGTGCCAGCAGCATAAAAAAGGGGGCCCCAAGATCCTACAATGAGCAGTTCTTC. Translation gives CASSIKKGAPRSYNEQFF. The V call is TRBV7-9, the J call TRBJ2-1; 7 nucleotides agree with TRBD1. The CDR3 totals 18 residues. Germline CDR1 and CDR2: SEHNR and FQNEAQ (reference sequence). Trimming took 5 bases from V and 1 from J; bases not matched to a gene: 14.

This chain joins TRBV19 and TRBJ2-4, with a possible D match to TRBD2 (6 bases). The CDR3 totals 14 residues. In germline, CDR1 is LNHDA, CDR2 SQIVND (reference sequence). V shed 3 bases and J shed 8 bases, with 14 bases lying between them. The CDR3 DNA reads as TGTGCCAGTAGTATCGGGGAGCGGGTAGACATTCAGTACTTC. This gives the protein CASSIGERVDIQYF.

This clone was found many times. The V gene is TRBV6-1, the J gene TRBJ2-7; D might be TRBD1 (5 bases). CDR1 is MNHNS and CDR2 is SASEGT in the germline V gene. This CDR3 spans 13 amino acids. V shed 3 bases and J shed 6 bases, with 12 bases lying between them. CDR3 region: CASSDRAPPEQYF. The CDR3 nucleotides are TGTGCCAGCAGTGACAGGGCCCCCCCCGAGCAGTACTTC.

This chain connects TRBV6-4 to TRBJ1-3, with TRBD1 identical over 7 bases. Germline V CDR1 and CDR2: MRHNA, SNTAGT. The CDR3 is 15 amino acids. After removal of 6 bases from V and 0 bases from J, the junction contained 5 bases not matched to a gene. This CDR3 reads CASRRTGDSGNTIYF. CDR3 bases: TGTGCCAGCAGAAGGACAGGAGACTCTGGAAACACCATATATTTT.

V gene TRBV5-1 combines with J gene TRBJ2-3; possible D gene TRBD1, 5 bases. The CDR3 loop spans 16 amino acids. The V end was cut by 1 base, the J end by 2 bases, with 14 bases between. CDR1 and CDR2 (germline): SGHRS, YFSETQ. For the CDR3, the DNA is TGCGCCAGCAGCTTGCGGTGGGCAGGGCTCACAGATACGCAGTATTTT. Its protein is CASSLRWAGLTDTQYF.

This clone was counted between two and nine times. The V and J genes are TRBV5-5 and TRBJ1-2, with D possibly being TRBD1 (6 bases). V was clipped by 0 bases and J by 4 bases, with 16 bases between them. In germline, CDR1 is SGHKS, CDR2 YYEKEE (reference sequence). The length of the CDR3 is 16 residues. The CDR3 protein is CASSLGTDSPTYGYTF. In DNA form, the CDR3 reads TGTGCCAGCAGCTTGGGGACAGACTCGCCGACCTATGGCTACACCTTC.

The chain carries TRBV19 and TRBJ1-2; 8 bases agree with TRBD1. CDR1 and CDR2 from the germline V gene are LNHDA and SQIVND (reference sequence). The CDR3 sequence is 14 residues long. The V segment lost 5 bases and the J segment 7 bases; nucleotides outside the gene matches: 9. Here the CDR3 reads CASSPDRDYAGYTF. The CDR3 nucleotides read TGTGCCAGTAGTCCGGACAGGGATTACGCTGGCTACACCTTC.

The chain combines TRBV5-8 with TRBJ2-3, with 7 bases matching TRBD1. CDR1 SGHTS and CDR2 YDEGEE come from the germline V gene. The CDR3 is made up of 15 amino acids. The V segment lost 7 bases and the J segment 4 bases; nucleotides outside the gene matches: 12. The CDR3 reads CASGSTGRVADTQYF. Written as DNA, the CDR3 is TGTGCCAGCGGATCGACAGGGCGAGTCGCAGATACGCAGTATTTT.